This T cell receptor (beta chain) was sequenced in a study of T-cell reconstitution after alpha-beta-depleted transplantation in children. V lost 5 bases to trimming and J lost 1 base, with 13 bases between them. Germline-derived CDR1 and CDR2 are SEHNR and FQNEAQ (reference sequence). The CDR3 covers 15 residues. This clonotype was counted only a few times. TCRbeta library construction was performed incorporating unique molecular identifiers. One entry per CDR3 protein results from TCRdb running MiXCR on the PCR reads. The repertoire holds 360,000 or so distinct CDR3 sequences, with roughly 20% as singletons.

The genes are TRBV7-9 and TRBJ2-3; D unclear. The TCR originated in a human donor who donated a stem cell graft to a child with acute myeloid leukemia. The sample in question was PBMCs from the stem cell graft donor, obtained from the stem cell graft. The CDR3 DNA sequence: TGTGCCAGCAGCCCCCTAGAGGACGGCACAGATACGCAGTATTTT. It codes for CASSPLEDGTDTQYF.